One T cell receptor (beta chain) is described in this entry. Its antigen remains unidentified. The data derive from a study of blood T cells in healthy people across ages. Whole-study findings and limits: A greater number of naive CD4+ cells and higher diversity distinguished long-lived donors from aged donors. PBMCs left unsorted prevented a conclusive naive versus antigen-experienced comparison. No one knew whether donors had CMV, which possibly confounded expanded clonotype changes.

There are 15 residues in the CDR3. V shed 0 bases, J shed 6 bases, and the junction held 5 bases outside the gene matches. The germline CDR1 and CDR2 sequences are MNHEY and SMNVEV (reference sequence). A second 7 to 11 cycle PCR used barcoded and J-beta primers. Each CDR3 protein is one row after TCRdb ran MiXCR on the 5' RACE reads. The data show around 1.5 million distinct CDR3 sequences, with roughly a third seen just once and about 10% held by the top ten. Donors each provided roughly 9.6 milliliters of peripheral blood. This receptor was identified in a woman between 25 and 40 years old in good health. V usage is TRBV27 and J usage is TRBJ2-1; the match to TRBD2 covers 7 bases. The sequencing input was blood. CDR3 nucleotides: TGTGCCAGCAGTTTATCGGGGGGGGTTCCCAATGAGCAGTTCTTC. The encoded protein is CASSLSGGVPNEQFF.